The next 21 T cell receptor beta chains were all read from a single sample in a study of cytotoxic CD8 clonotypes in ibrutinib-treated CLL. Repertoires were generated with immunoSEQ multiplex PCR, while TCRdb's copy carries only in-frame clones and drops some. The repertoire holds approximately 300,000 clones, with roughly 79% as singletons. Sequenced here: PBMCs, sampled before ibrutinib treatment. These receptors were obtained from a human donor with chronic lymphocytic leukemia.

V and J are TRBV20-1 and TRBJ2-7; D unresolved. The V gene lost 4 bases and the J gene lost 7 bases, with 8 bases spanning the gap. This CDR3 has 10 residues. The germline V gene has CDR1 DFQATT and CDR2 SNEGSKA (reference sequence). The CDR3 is CSATQVEQYF. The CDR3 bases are TGCAGTGCTACCCAGGTTGAGCAGTACTTC.

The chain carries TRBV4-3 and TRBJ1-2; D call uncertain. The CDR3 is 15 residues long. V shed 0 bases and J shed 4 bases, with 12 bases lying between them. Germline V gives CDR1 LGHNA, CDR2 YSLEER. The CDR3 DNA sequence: TGCGCCAGCAGCCAAGACACGGTGAACTTCTATGGCTACACCTTC. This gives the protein CASSQDTVNFYGYTF.

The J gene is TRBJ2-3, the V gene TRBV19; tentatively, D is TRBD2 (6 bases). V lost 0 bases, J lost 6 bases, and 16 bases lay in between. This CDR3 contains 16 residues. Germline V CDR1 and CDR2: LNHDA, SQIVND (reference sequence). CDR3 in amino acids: CASSIDHPGAGDTQYF. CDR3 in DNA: TGTGCCAGTAGTATAGATCACCCCGGGGCGGGGGATACGCAGTATTTT.

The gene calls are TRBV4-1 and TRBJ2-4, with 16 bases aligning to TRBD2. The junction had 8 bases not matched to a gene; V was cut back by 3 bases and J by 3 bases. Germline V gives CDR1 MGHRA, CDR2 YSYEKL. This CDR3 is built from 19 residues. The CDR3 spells CASSHPGLAGGPDKNIQYF. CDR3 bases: TGCGCCAGCAGCCACCCGGGACTAGCGGGAGGGCCTGACAAAAACATTCAGTACTTC.

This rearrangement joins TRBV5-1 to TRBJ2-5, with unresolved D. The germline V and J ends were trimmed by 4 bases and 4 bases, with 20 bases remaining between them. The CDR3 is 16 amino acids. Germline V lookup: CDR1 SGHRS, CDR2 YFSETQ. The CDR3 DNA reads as TGCGCCAGCAGCCCTAACCCAGTCGTGTGGGTAGAGACCCAGTACTTC. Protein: CASSPNPVVWVETQYF. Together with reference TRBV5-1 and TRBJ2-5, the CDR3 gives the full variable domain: KAGVTQTPRYLIKTRGQQVTLSCSPISGHRSVSWYQQTPGQGLQFLFEYFSETQRNKGNFPGRFSGRQFSNSRSEMNVSTLELGDSALYLCASSPNPVVWVETQYFGPGTRLLVL.

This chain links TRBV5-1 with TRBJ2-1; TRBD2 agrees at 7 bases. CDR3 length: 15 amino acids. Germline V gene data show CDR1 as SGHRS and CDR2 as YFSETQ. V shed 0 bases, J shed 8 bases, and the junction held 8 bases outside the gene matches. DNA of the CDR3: TGCGCCAGCAGCTTGGGGCTAGCGGAGGGCGATGAGCAGTTCTTC. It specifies CASSLGLAEGDEQFF.

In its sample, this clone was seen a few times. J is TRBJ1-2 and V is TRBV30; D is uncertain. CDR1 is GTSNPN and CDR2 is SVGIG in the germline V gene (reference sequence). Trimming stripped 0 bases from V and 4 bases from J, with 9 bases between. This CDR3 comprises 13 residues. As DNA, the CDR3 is TGTGCCTGGAGTGTATCTAGCGGCTATGGCTACACCTTC. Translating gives CAWSVSSGYGYTF.

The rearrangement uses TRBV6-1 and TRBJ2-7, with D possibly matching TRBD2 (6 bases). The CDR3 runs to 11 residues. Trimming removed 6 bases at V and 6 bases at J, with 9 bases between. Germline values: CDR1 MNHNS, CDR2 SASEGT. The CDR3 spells CASSPGGEQYF. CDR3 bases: TGTGCCAGCAGCCCCGGGGGCGAGCAGTACTTC.

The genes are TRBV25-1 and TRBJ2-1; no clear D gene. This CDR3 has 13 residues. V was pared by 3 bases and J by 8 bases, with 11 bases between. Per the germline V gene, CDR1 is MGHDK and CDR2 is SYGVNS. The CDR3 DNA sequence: TGTGCCAGCAGTGATGGCAGTAAGGATGAGCAGTTCTTC. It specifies CASSDGSKDEQFF.

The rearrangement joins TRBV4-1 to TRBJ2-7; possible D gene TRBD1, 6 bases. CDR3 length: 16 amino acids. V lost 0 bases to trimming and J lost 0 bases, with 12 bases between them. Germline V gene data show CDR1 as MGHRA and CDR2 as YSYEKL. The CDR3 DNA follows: TGCGCCAGCAGCCAAGATGTAAGGGGGTCCTCCTACGAGCAGTACTTC. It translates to CASSQDVRGSSYEQYF.

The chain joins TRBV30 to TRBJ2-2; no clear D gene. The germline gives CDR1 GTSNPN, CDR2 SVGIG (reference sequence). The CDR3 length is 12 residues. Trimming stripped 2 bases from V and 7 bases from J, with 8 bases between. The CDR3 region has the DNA TGTGCCTGGAGTTTTAGCTTCGGGGAGCTGTTTTTT. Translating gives CAWSFSFGELFF. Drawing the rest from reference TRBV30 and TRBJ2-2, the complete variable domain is SQTIHQWPATLVQPVGSPLSLECTVEGTSNPNLYWYRQAAGRGLQLLFYSVGIGQISSEVPQNLSASRPQDRQFILSSKKLLLSDSGFYLCAWSFSFGELFFGEGSRLTVL.

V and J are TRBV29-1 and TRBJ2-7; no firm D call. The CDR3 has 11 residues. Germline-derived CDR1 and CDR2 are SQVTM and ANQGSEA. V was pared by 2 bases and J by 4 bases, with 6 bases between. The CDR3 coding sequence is TGCAGCGTTGAACTAGAGTACGAGCAGTACTTC. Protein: CSVELEYEQYF.

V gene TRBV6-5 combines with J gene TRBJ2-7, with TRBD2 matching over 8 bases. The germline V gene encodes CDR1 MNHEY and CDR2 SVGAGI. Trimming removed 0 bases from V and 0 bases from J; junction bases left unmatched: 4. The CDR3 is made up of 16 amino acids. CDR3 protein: CASSYSLSGSSYEQYF. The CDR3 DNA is TGTGCCAGCAGTTACTCCTTAAGCGGGAGCTCCTACGAGCAGTACTTC.

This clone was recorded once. The CDR3 sequence is CASSSPRGGDTDTQYF. CDR3 DNA sequence: TGTGCCAGCAGTTCCCCCCGGGGAGGAGACACAGATACGCAGTATTTT. The V gene is TRBV28, the J gene TRBJ2-3, with D possibly matching TRBD2 (6 bases). The CDR3 is 16 amino acids. The V gene lost 4 bases and the J gene lost 2 bases, with 16 bases spanning the gap. The germline CDR1 and CDR2 sequences are MDHEN and SYDVKM.

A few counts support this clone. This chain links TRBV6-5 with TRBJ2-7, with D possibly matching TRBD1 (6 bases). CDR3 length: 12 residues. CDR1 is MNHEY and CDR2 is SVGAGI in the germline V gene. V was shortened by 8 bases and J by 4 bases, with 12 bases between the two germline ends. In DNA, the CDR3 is TGTGCCAGCCAGGGGCGAGGATACGAGCAGTACTTC. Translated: CASQGRGYEQYF.

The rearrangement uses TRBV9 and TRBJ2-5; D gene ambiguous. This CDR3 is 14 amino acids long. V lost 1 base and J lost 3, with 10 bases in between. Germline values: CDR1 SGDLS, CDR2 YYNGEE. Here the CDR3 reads CASSVNPRKETQYF. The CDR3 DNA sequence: TGTGCCAGCAGCGTAAATCCTAGAAAAGAGACCCAGTACTTC.

CDR3: CASSSRQNYEQYF. The CDR3 DNA is TGTGCCAGCAGCTCCAGACAGAACTACGAGCAGTACTTC. The V gene is TRBV7-9, the J gene TRBJ2-7; D perhaps matches TRBD1 (5 bases). Germline V gene sequence: CDR1 SEHNR, CDR2 FQNEAQ (reference sequence). The V and J ends lost 4 bases and 3 bases respectively, with 10 bases between them. The CDR3 has 13 amino acids.

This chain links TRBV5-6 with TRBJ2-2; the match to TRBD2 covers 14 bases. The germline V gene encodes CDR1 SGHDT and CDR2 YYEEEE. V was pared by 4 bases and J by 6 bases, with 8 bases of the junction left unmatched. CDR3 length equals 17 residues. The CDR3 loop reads CASSLRGLAGDPGELFF. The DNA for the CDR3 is TGTGCCAGCAGCCTGAGGGGACTAGCGGGAGATCCCGGGGAGCTGTTTTTT.

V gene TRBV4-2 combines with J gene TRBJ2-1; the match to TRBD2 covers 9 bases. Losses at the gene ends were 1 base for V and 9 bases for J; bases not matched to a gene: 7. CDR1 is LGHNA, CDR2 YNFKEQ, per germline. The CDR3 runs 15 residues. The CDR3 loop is CASSQGVAGEGEQFF. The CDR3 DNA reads TGTGCCAGCAGCCAAGGAGTAGCGGGAGAGGGTGAGCAGTTCTTC.

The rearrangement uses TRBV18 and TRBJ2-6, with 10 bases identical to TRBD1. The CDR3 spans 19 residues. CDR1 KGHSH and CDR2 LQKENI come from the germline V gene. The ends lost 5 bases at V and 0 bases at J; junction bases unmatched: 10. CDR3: CASSKVRTGGYSGANVLTF. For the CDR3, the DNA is TGTGCCAGCTCAAAAGTTAGGACAGGGGGTTACTCTGGGGCCAACGTCCTGACTTTC.

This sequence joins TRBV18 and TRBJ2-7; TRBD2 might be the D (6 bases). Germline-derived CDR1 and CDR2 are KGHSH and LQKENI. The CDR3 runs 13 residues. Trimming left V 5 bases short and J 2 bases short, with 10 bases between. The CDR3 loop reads CASSDGRTYEQYF. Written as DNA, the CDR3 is TGTGCCAGCTCAGACGGGAGAACCTACGAGCAGTACTTC.